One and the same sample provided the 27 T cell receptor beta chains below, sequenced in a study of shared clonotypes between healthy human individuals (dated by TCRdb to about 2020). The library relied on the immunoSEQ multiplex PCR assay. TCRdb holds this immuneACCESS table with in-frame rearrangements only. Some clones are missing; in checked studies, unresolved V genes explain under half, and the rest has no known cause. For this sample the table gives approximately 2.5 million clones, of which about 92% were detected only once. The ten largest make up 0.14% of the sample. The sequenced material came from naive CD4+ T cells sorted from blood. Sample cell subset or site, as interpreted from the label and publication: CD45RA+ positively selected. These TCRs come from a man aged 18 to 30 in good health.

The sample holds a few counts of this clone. Here the CDR3 DNA reads TGTGCCAGCAGCCCCTCCGGGAGATCATGGAATGAGCAGTTCTTC. As protein: CASSPSGRSWNEQFF. The chain joins TRBV5-6 to TRBJ2-1; TRBD2 is a possible D gene (6 bases). Between the trimmed V and J ends, which lost 4 bases and 7 bases, there was a span of 18 bases. Germline CDR1 is SGHDT and CDR2 is YYEEEE. This CDR3 comprises 15 residues.

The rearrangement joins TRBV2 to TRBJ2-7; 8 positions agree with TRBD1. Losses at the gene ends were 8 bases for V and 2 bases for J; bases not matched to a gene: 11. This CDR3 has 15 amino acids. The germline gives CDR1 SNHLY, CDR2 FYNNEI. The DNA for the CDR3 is TGTGCCAGCTCCCTCGCACAGGGGGTACCCTACGAGCAGTACTTC. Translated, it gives CASSLAQGVPYEQYF.

The CDR3 DNA reads as TGTGCCAGCAGTGGGCTAGCTCGCCAAGAGACCCAGTACTTC. This translates into CASSGLARQETQYF. V is TRBV2 and J is TRBJ2-5; the D gene is possibly TRBD2 (5 bases). The CDR3 runs 14 residues. The ends were cut back, 4 bases at V and 1 base at J, with 10 bases in the middle. Germline loops: CDR1 SNHLY, CDR2 FYNNEI.

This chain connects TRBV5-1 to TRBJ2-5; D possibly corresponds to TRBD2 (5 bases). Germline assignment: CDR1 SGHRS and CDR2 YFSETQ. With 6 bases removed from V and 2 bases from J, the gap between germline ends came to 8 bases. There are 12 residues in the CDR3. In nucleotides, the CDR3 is TGCGCCAGCAAGGCGGGTCAAGAGACCCAGTACTTC. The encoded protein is CASKAGQETQYF.

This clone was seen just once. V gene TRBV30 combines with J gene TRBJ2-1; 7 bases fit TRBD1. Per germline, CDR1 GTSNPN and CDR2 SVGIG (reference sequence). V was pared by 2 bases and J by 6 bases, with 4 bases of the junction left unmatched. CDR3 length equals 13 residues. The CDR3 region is CAWSQQGTNEQFF. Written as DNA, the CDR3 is TGTGCCTGGAGTCAACAGGGGACCAATGAGCAGTTCTTC.

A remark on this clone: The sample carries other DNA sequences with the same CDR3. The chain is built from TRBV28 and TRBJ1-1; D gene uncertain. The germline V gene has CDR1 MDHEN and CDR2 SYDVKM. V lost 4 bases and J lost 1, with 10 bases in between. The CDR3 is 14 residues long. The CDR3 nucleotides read TGTGCCAGCAGTTCCCCGGCGGGGAACACTGAAGCTTTCTTT. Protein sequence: CASSSPAGNTEAFF.

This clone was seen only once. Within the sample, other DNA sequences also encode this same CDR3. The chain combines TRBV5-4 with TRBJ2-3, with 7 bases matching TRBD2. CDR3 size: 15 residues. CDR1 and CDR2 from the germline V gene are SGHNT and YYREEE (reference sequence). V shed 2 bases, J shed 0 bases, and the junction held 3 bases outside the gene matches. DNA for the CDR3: TGTGCCAGCAGCTTAGGCGGGGGAAGCACAGATACGCAGTATTTT. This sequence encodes CASSLGGGSTDTQYF.

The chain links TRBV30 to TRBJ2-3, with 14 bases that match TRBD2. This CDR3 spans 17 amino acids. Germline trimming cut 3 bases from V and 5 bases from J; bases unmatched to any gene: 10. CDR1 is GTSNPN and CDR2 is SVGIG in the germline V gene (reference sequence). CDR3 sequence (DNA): TGTGCCTGGAGGCCGGGACTAGCGGGAGTTATGGGAGATACGCAGTATTTT. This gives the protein CAWRPGLAGVMGDTQYF.

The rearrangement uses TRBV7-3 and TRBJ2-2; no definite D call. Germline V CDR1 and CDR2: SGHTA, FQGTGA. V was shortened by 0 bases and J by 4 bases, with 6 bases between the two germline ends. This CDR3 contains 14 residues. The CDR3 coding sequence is TGTGCCAGCAGCTTAACGTTCAGCACCGGGGAGCTGTTTTTT. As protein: CASSLTFSTGELFF.

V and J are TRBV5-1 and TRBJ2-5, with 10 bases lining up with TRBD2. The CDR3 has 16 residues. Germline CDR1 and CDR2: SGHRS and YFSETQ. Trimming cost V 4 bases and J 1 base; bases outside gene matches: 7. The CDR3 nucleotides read TGCGCCAGCAGCCGCGCGGGACTAGCGATCCAAGAGACCCAGTACTTC. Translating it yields CASSRAGLAIQETQYF.

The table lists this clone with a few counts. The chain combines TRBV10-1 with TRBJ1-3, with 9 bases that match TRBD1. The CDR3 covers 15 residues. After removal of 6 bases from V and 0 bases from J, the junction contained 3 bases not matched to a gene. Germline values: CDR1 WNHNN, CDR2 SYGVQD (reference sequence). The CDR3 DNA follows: TGCGCCAGCAGAGGACAGGGGTCCTCTGGAAACACCATATATTTT. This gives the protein CASRGQGSSGNTIYF.

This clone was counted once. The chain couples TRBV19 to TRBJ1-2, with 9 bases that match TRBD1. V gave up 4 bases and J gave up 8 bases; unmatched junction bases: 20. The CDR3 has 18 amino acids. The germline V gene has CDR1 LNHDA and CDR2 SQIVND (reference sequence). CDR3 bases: TGTGCCAGTAGTACACGGACAGGGGTAATCTCGAGCCGATCGGGCTACACCTTC. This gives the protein CASSTRTGVISSRSGYTF.

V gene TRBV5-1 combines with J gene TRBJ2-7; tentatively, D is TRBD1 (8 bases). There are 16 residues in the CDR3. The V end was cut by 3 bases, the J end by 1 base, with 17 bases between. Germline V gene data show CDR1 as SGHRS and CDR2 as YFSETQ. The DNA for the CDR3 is TGCGCCAGCAGCTCGAATACAGGGGGAGGGTCCTACGAGCAGTACTTC. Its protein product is CASSSNTGGGSYEQYF.

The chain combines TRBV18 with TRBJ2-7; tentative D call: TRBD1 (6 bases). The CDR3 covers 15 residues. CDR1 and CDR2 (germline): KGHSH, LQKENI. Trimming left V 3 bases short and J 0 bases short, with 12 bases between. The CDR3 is CASSPGTYSSYEQYF. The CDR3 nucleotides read TGTGCCAGCTCACCCGGGACATATAGCTCCTACGAGCAGTACTTC.

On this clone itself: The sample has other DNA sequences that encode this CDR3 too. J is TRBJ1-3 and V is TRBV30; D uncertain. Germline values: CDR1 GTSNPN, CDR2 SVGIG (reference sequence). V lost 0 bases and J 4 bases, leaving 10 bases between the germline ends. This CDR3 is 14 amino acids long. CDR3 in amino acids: CAWSVQGSGNTIYF. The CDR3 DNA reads TGTGCCTGGAGTGTACAAGGGTCCGGAAACACCATATATTTT.

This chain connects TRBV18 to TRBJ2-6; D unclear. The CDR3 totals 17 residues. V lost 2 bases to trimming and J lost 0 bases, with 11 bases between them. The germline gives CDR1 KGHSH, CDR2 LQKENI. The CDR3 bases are TGTGCCAGCTCACCAAGCCCAACGCCCTCTGGGGCCAACGTCCTGACTTTC. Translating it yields CASSPSPTPSGANVLTF.

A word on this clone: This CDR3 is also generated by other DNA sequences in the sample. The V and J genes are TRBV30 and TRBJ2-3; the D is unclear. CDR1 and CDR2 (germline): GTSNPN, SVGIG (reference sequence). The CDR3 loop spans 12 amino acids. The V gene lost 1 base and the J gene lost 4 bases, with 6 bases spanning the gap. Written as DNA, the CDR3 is TGTGCCTGGAGTGGGCCTTCAGATACGCAGTATTTT. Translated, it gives CAWSGPSDTQYF.

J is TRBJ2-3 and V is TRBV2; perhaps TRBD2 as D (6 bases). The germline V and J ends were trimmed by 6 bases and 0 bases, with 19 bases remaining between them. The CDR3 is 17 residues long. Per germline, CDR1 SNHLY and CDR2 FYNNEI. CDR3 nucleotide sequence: TGTGCCAGCAGGTCCGGGAGAGTCACTTCTAGCACAGATACGCAGTATTTT. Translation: CASRSGRVTSSTDTQYF.

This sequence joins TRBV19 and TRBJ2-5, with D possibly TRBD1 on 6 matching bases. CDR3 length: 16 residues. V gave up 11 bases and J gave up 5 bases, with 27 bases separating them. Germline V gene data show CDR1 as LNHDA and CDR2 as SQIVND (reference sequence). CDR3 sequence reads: CACQRTGTGTSETQYF. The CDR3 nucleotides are TGTGCCTGCCAACGAACGGGAACAGGGACGAGTGAGACCCAGTACTTC.

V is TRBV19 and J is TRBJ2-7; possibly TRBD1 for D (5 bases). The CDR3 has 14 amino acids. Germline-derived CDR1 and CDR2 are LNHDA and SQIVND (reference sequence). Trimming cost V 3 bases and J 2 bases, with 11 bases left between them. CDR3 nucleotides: TGTGCCAGTAGTATTTCAGGGCCCCCCTACGAGCAGTACTTC. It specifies CASSISGPPYEQYF.

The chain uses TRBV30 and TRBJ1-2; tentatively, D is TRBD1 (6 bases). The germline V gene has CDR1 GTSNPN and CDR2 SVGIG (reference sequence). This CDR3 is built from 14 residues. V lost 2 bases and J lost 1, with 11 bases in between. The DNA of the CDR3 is TGTGCCTGGAGTTTTTCGGACAGTAACTATGGCTACACCTTC. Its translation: CAWSFSDSNYGYTF.

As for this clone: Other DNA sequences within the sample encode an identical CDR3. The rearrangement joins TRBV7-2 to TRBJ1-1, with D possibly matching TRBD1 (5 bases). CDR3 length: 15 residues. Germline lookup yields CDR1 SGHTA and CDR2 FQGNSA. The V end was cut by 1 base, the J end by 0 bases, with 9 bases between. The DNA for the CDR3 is TGTGCCAGCAGCTTAGTGGGAGGGGTGAACACTGAAGCTTTCTTT. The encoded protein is CASSLVGGVNTEAFF.

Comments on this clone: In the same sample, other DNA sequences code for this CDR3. CDR3 DNA: TGTGCCAGCTCACCGCCAGGGAGAGAGACCCAGTACTTC. Its translation is CASSPPGRETQYF. This sequence joins TRBV18 and TRBJ2-5; D assignment may be TRBD1 or TRBD2 (5 bases each). The CDR3 runs 13 residues. CDR1 and CDR2 from the germline V gene are KGHSH and LQKENI. V gave up 3 bases and J gave up 4 bases, with 9 bases separating them.

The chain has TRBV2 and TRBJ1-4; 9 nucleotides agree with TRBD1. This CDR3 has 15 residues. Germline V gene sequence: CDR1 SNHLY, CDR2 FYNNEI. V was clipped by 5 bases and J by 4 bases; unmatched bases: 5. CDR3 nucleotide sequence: TGTGCCAGCAGTCCGACAGGGGGATATAATGAAAAACTGTTTTTT. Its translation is CASSPTGGYNEKLFF.

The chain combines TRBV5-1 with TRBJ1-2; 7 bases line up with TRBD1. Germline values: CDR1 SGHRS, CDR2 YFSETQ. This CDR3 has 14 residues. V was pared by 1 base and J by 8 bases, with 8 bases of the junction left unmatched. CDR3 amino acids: CASSLSEGAGGYTF. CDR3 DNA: TGCGCCAGCAGCTTGTCCGAGGGGGCTGGCGGCTACACCTTC.

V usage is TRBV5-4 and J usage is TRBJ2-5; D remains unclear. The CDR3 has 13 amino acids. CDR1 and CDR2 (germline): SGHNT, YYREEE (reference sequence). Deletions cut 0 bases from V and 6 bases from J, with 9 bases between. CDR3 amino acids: CASSLAGIQTQYF. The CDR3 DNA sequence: TGTGCCAGCAGCTTGGCCGGCATACAGACCCAGTACTTC.

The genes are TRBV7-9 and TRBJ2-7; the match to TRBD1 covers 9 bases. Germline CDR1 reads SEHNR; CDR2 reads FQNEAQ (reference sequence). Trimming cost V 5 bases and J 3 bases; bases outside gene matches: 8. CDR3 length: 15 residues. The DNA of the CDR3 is TGTGCCAGCAGCAACGGACAGGGGAAATTCTACGAGCAGTACTTC. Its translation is CASSNGQGKFYEQYF. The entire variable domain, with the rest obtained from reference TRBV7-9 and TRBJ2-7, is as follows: DTGVSQNPRHKITKRGQNVTFRCDPISEHNRLYWYRQTLGQGPEFLTYFQNEAQLEKSRLLSDRFSAERPKGSFSTLEIQRTEQGDSAMYLCASSNGQGKFYEQYFGPGTRLTVT.